The 28 T cell receptor beta chains below come from one sample, sequenced in a study of cytotoxic CD8 clonotypes in ibrutinib-treated CLL. The assay was immunoSEQ multiplex PCR, and TCRdb's table has in-frame clones only and misses some. The sample consists of 200,000 to 250,000 clones, less than 75% of them appearing once. The source was PBMCs, collected after 24 months of ibrutinib treatment. Source of these receptors: a human donor with chronic lymphocytic leukemia.

This chain links TRBV5-6 with TRBJ2-2, with 7 bases matching TRBD1. Unmatched junction bases numbered 3, after V lost 9 bases and J lost 4 bases. The length of the CDR3 is 12 residues. CDR1 is SGHDT and CDR2 is YYEEEE in the germline V gene. The CDR3 region has the DNA TGTGCCACCGGGACAGTCACCGGGGAGCTGTTTTTT. It specifies CATGTVTGELFF.

The chain carries TRBV5-1 and TRBJ2-1; D uncertain. The CDR3 has 15 amino acids. The V end lost 3 bases, the J end lost 0 bases, and 10 bases lay between the germline ends. Germline-derived CDR1 and CDR2 are SGHRS and YFSETQ. The CDR3: CASSSGPSSYNEQFF. The CDR3 DNA reads as TGCGCCAGCAGCTCCGGGCCGAGCTCCTACAATGAGCAGTTCTTC. Full variable domain (rest looked up from reference TRBV5-1 and TRBJ2-1): KAGVTQTPRYLIKTRGQQVTLSCSPISGHRSVSWYQQTPGQGLQFLFEYFSETQRNKGNFPGRFSGRQFSNSRSEMNVSTLELGDSALYLCASSSGPSSYNEQFFGPGTRLTVL.

V and J are TRBV18 and TRBJ2-5; the match to TRBD2 covers 8 bases. Trimming at V came to 2 bases and at J to 4 bases, leaving 6 bases not matched to a gene. The CDR3 is 15 amino acids. The germline CDR1 and CDR2 sequences are KGHSH and LQKENI. DNA of the CDR3: TGTGCCAGCTCACCAAGAACTAGCGGAGGAGAGACCCAGTACTTC. Translated, it gives CASSPRTSGGETQYF.

The chain carries TRBV28 and TRBJ2-3, with 7 bases that match TRBD1. V was pared by 6 bases and J by 0 bases, with 9 bases of the junction left unmatched. Per germline, CDR1 MDHEN and CDR2 SYDVKM. This CDR3 region has 16 residues. The CDR3 DNA is TGTGCCAGCAGCCCTCCGGGACAGATAAGCACAGATACGCAGTATTTT. It encodes CASSPPGQISTDTQYF.

The chain employs TRBV5-5 and TRBJ1-2; D uncertain. CDR1 is SGHKS, CDR2 YYEKEE, per germline (reference sequence). V was clipped by 1 base and J by 7 bases, with 11 bases between them. The CDR3 is made up of 13 amino acids. This chain's CDR3 is CASSLTDGRGYTF. The CDR3, as DNA: TGTGCCAGCAGCTTGACAGACGGCCGTGGCTACACCTTC.

The chain has TRBV2 and TRBJ2-3, with TRBD2 matching 8 bases. With 9 bases clipped from V and 5 bases from J, the junction kept 7 bases outside the gene matches. The CDR3 is made up of 13 amino acids. CDR1 SNHLY and CDR2 FYNNEI come from the germline V gene. CDR3 protein: CASPAGEVDTQYF. CDR3 nucleotides: TGTGCCAGTCCAGCGGGAGAGGTAGATACGCAGTATTTT.

This clone was counted a few times. The chain employs TRBV29-1 and TRBJ1-2, with 9 bases that match TRBD1. The V segment lost 2 bases and the J segment 4 bases; nucleotides outside the gene matches: 8. The CDR3 covers 15 residues. CDR1 SQVTM and CDR2 ANQGSEA come from the germline V gene. Here the CDR3 reads CSVETGQGWGYGYTF. The CDR3 DNA reads as TGCAGCGTTGAAACGGGACAGGGTTGGGGCTATGGCTACACCTTC.

The gene calls are TRBV28 and TRBJ2-5; the D is unclear. Germline V CDR1 and CDR2: MDHEN, SYDVKM. This CDR3 is 14 amino acids long. V lost 6 bases, J lost 3 bases, and 14 bases lay in between. In nucleotides, the CDR3 is TGTGCCAGCAGCCCAGATAGCTGGAAAGAGACCCAGTACTTC. The encoded protein is CASSPDSWKETQYF.

The chain couples TRBV7-8 to TRBJ1-1, with D unclear. V was trimmed by 5 bases and J by 5 bases, leaving 27 bases between them. CDR3 length: 18 residues. CDR1 and CDR2 from the germline V gene are SGHVS and FQNEAQ. CDR3 coding DNA: TGTGCCAGCAGCGGCACATATCAGAACGCCTTTGAAGGGACTGAAGCTTTCTTT. This gives the protein CASSGTYQNAFEGTEAFF.

This clone was observed once. The gene calls are TRBV15 and TRBJ1-3; D gene uncertain. The germline V gene encodes CDR1 LNHNV and CDR2 YYDKDF (reference sequence). This CDR3 contains 15 residues. Between the trimmed V and J ends, which lost 3 bases and 0 bases, there was a span of 9 bases. Here the CDR3 DNA reads TGTGCCACCAGCAGTCCGGACGGCTCTGGAAACACCATATATTTT. As protein: CATSSPDGSGNTIYF.

The rearrangement uses TRBV19 and TRBJ2-1, with TRBD2 identical over 8 bases. In germline, CDR1 is LNHDA, CDR2 SQIVND (reference sequence). The CDR3 is 15 residues long. The ends lost 3 bases at V and 2 bases at J; junction bases unmatched: 3. CDR3 DNA sequence: TGTGCCAGTAGTATGGCTAGCGGGCCCTACAATGAGCAGTTCTTC. Encoded protein: CASSMASGPYNEQFF.

This clone was counted only a few times. The chain combines TRBV27 with TRBJ1-5; perhaps TRBD1 as D (6 bases). CDR1 MNHEY and CDR2 SMNVEV come from the germline V gene (reference sequence). The CDR3 covers 14 residues. V shed 6 bases and J shed 6 bases, with 15 bases lying between them. Here the CDR3 DNA reads TGTGCCAGCAGCCCTGGGGGGGCGGGTCAGCCCCAGCATTTT. Its protein product is CASSPGGAGQPQHF.

This clone was counted once. This rearrangement joins TRBV30 to TRBJ2-2, with 9 bases matching TRBD1. V lost 5 bases and J lost 8; bases outside the gene matches: 6. Germline V gene lookup returns CDR1 GTSNPN and CDR2 SVGIG (reference sequence). The CDR3 sequence is 13 residues long. The CDR3 here is CAWGDRVYGELFF. CDR3 nucleotides: TGTGCCTGGGGGGACAGGGTCTATGGGGAGCTGTTTTTT.

CDR3 nucleotides: TGTGCCAGCAGCTTAGTCCCGGGGACTACCGATACGCAGTATTTT. Amino acid sequence: CASSLVPGTTDTQYF. This chain uses TRBV11-2 with TRBJ2-3; 7 positions agree with TRBD2. V dropped 1 base and J dropped 6; count of bases not matched to a gene: 7. Germline values: CDR1 SGHAT, CDR2 FQNNGV. This CDR3 comprises 15 residues.

The chain recombines TRBV2 with TRBJ2-1; perhaps TRBD1 as D (6 bases). The CDR3 has 15 amino acids. Germline V gene data show CDR1 as SNHLY and CDR2 as FYNNEI. Trimming left V 3 bases short and J 5 bases short, with 14 bases between. The chain's CDR3 is CASSEVSGDNNEQFF. CDR3 coding DNA: TGTGCCAGCAGTGAGGTTTCTGGGGACAACAATGAGCAGTTCTTC.

This clone was seen more than once but under ten times. The chain has TRBV6-6 and TRBJ1-5, with D perhaps TRBD1 (6 bases). CDR3 length: 16 amino acids. CDR1 and CDR2 (germline): MNHNY, SVGAGI (reference sequence). Trimming took 5 bases from V and 4 from J, leaving 18 bases between them. CDR3 nucleotide sequence: TGTGCCAGCAGTCCAGGCAGGGGAGTGATAAATCAGCCCCAGCATTTT. Protein: CASSPGRGVINQPQHF.

The rearrangement links TRBV7-3 to TRBJ2-6; 7 positions agree with TRBD2. The CDR3 is 19 residues long. Losses at the gene ends were 5 bases for V and 0 bases for J; bases not matched to a gene: 13. Germline V gene data show CDR1 as SGHTA and CDR2 as FQGTGA. The CDR3 coding sequence is TGTGCCAGCAGCCCTCATCGGGGCGGGGGTTACTCTGGGGCCAACGTCCTGACTTTC. Its protein is CASSPHRGGGYSGANVLTF.

This chain joins TRBV5-1 and TRBJ2-3; perhaps TRBD2 as D (6 bases). The V end lost 2 bases, the J end lost 2 bases, and 12 bases lay between the germline ends. Germline CDR1 is SGHRS and CDR2 is YFSETQ. The CDR3 consists of 15 residues. The CDR3 is CASSLTSRLTDTQYF. The CDR3 nucleotides are TGCGCCAGCAGCTTAACTAGCCGACTCACAGATACGCAGTATTTT.

This chain links TRBV28 with TRBJ2-7; TRBD2 matches at 7 bases. V lost 7 bases to trimming and J lost 4 bases; unmatched junction nucleotides: 4. CDR1 and CDR2 from the germline V gene are MDHEN and SYDVKM. The CDR3 consists of 12 residues. The CDR3 region has the DNA TGTGCCAGCACCCCGGGAGGTTACGAGCAGTACTTC. Residues: CASTPGGYEQYF.

This clone has more than one count but fewer than ten. The chain recombines TRBV28 with TRBJ1-5, with TRBD1 matching 7 bases. Germline V gene data show CDR1 as MDHEN and CDR2 as SYDVKM. V gave up 5 bases and J gave up 2 bases; unmatched junction bases: 6. There are 15 residues in the CDR3. Written as DNA, the CDR3 is TGTGCCAGCAGTCAGGGGGGCAGGGGCAATCAGCCCCAGCATTTT. It is translated as CASSQGGRGNQPQHF.

The chain couples TRBV14 to TRBJ2-1; D uncertain. Germline V gene lookup returns CDR1 SGHDN and CDR2 FVKESK. The CDR3 is 14 amino acids. Trimming pared 0 bases from V and 12 bases from J, leaving 15 bases between. The CDR3 loop reads CASSQDKGYPPQFF. The CDR3 DNA sequence: TGTGCCAGCAGCCAAGATAAGGGCTACCCTCCGCAGTTCTTC.

The chain carries TRBV6-5 and TRBJ1-2; D not resolved. V lost 2 bases to trimming and J lost 8 bases, with 9 bases between them. Germline V gives CDR1 MNHEY, CDR2 SVGAGI. This CDR3 region has 12 residues. This chain's CDR3 is CASSYQAGGYTF. CDR3 nucleotide sequence: TGTGCCAGCAGTTACCAGGCAGGAGGCTACACCTTC.

V is TRBV2 and J is TRBJ2-3; D is perhaps TRBD1 (5 bases). Trimming left V 5 bases short and J 3 bases short, with 9 bases between. The germline V gene has CDR1 SNHLY and CDR2 FYNNEI. The CDR3 has 13 amino acids. CDR3 protein: CASSYQGTDTQYF. As DNA, the CDR3 is TGTGCCAGCAGTTACCAGGGAACAGATACGCAGTATTTT.

The V and J genes are TRBV4-2 and TRBJ1-5; D might be TRBD1 (5 bases). The CDR3 contains 15 residues. V was shortened by 0 bases and J by 5 bases, with 11 bases between the two germline ends. Looked up from germline, CDR1 is LGHNA and CDR2 is YNFKEQ. The CDR3 bases are TGTGCCAGCAGCCAAGATGAGGGGCTCTATCAGCCCCAGCATTTT. This translates into CASSQDEGLYQPQHF.

CDR3 residues: CASSGSGSRTDTQYF. CDR3 coding DNA: TGTGCCAGCAGCGGAAGCGGGAGTCGCACAGATACGCAGTATTTT. The rearrangement uses TRBV11-2 and TRBJ2-3; TRBD2 matches 8 bases. Germline V gene sequence: CDR1 SGHAT, CDR2 FQNNGV. Trimming removed 5 bases from V and 1 base from J; junction bases left unmatched: 5. The CDR3 runs to 15 residues. The whole variable domain, remainder taken from reference TRBV11-2 and TRBJ2-3, is EAGVAQSPRYKIIEKRQSVAFWCNPISGHATLYWYQQILGQGPKLLIQFQNNGVVDDSQLPKDRFSAERLKGVDSTLKIQPAKLEDSAVYLCASSGSGSRTDTQYFGPGTRLTVL.

This rearrangement joins TRBV14 to TRBJ2-7; no clear D. Germline assignment: CDR1 SGHDN and CDR2 FVKESK. The CDR3 totals 13 residues. Trimming took 3 bases from V and 5 from J, leaving 11 bases between them. CDR3 nucleotides: TGTGCCAGCAGCCAGGATCTTCTGGACGAGCAGTACTTC. It specifies CASSQDLLDEQYF.

The chain carries TRBV5-4 and TRBJ2-5; perhaps TRBD2 as D (6 bases). V was shortened by 2 bases and J by 1 base, with 9 bases between the two germline ends. From germline, CDR1 is SGHNT and CDR2 YYREEE (reference sequence). The CDR3 is 14 amino acids. The CDR3 DNA reads as TGTGCCAGCAGCTTTTCCGGGGGCCAAGAGACCCAGTACTTC. Amino acid sequence: CASSFSGGQETQYF.

The CDR3 DNA sequence: TGCAGCGTTGGCGGCATAGGACCTAATGCTAACTATGGCTACACCTTC. It yields the protein CSVGGIGPNANYGYTF. The chain employs TRBV29-1 and TRBJ1-2; D is uncertain. Germline CDR1 reads SQVTM; CDR2 reads ANQGSEA. V lost 4 bases to trimming and J lost 0 bases, with 18 bases between them. The length of the CDR3 is 16 residues.